Included here is one T cell receptor (beta chain) sequence, with context. No antigen is known for it. Germline V gene data show CDR1 as SQVTM and CDR2 as ANQGSEA. V lost 4 bases and J lost 0, with 7 bases in between. The CDR3 spans 12 residues. Ophthalmopathy cases scored 3 or more on the Clinical Activity Score and 4 or more on NOSPECS grade, with duration below 3 months. This entry comes from a study of T cells in Graves' hyperthyroidism and ophthalmopathy. What was amplified from RNA transcripts were TCR beta CDR3 regions. First-round RT-PCR targeting the TCR CDR3 was performed with the HTBI primer set. TCRdb itself ran the multiplex PCR reads through MiXCR, one entry per CDR3 protein. Counted here are hundreds of thousands of distinct CDR3 sequences, about an eighth occurring once; the ten biggest clones make up under 30%. Study-wide points: Stable hyperthyroidism was told apart from ophthalmopathy by a model built on 13 V-J features.

The chain couples TRBV29-1 to TRBJ2-7; D not resolved. This TCR was sampled from a man aged 50 or older with Graves' ophthalmopathy. Sequencing input: blood. For the CDR3, the DNA is TGCAGCGTTGTATACAGCTCCTACGAGCAGTACTTC. This translates into CSVVYSSYEQYF.